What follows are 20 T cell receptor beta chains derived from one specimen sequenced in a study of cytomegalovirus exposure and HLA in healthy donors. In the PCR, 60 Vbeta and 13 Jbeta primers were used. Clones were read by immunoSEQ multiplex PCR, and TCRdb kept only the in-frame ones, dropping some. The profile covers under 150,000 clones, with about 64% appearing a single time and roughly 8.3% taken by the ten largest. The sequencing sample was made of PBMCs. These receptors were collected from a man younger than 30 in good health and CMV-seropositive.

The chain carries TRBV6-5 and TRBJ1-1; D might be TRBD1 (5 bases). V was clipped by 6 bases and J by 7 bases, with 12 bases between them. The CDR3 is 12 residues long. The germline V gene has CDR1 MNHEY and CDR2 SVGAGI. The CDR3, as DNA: TGTGCCAGCAGGGGGGGAGGGCGTGAAGCTTTCTTT. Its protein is CASRGGGREAFF.

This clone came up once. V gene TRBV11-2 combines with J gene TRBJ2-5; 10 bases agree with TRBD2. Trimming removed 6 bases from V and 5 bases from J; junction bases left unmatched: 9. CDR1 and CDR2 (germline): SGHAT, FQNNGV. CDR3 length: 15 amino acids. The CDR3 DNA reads TGTGCCAGCAGGAAAGCGGGGGGGCAAATCGAGACCCAGTACTTC. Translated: CASRKAGGQIETQYF.

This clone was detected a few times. CDR3 DNA sequence: TGTGCCAGTAGTATAGAGAAAGGAGGTCGGGGACAGGGGTATGGCTACACCTTC. This gives the protein CASSIEKGGRGQGYGYTF. The V and J genes are TRBV19 and TRBJ1-2; 10 nucleotides line up with TRBD1. V shed 0 bases and J 5 bases; nucleotides not matched to a gene: 12. CDR3 length equals 18 residues. CDR1 is LNHDA and CDR2 is SQIVND in the germline V gene (reference sequence).

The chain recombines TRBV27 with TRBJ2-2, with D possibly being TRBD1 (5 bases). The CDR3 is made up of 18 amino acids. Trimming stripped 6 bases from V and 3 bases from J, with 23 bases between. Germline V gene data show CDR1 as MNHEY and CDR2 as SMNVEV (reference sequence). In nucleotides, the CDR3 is TGTGCCAGCAGGAATGTGGGGCAGCCCCTATACTACACCGGGGAGCTGTTTTTT. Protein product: CASRNVGQPLYYTGELFF.

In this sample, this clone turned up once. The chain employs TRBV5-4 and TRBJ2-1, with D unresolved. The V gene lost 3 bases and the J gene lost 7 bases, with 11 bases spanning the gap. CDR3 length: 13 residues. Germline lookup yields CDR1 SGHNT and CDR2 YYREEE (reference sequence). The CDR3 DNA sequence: TGTGCCAGCAGCTCCCCTAACCTAAATGAGCAGTTCTTC. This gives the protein CASSSPNLNEQFF. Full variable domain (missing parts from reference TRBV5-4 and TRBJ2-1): ETGVTQSPTHLIKTRGQQVTLRCSSQSGHNTVSWYQQALGQGPQFIFQYYREEENGRGNFPPRFSGLQFPNYSSELNVNALELDDSALYLCASSSPNLNEQFFGPGTRLTVL.

The CDR3 sequence: CASSLGQGVNYEQYF. In DNA, the CDR3 is TGCGCCAGCAGCTTGGGACAGGGGGTAAACTACGAGCAGTACTTC. The chain is built from TRBV5-1 and TRBJ2-7, with 9 bases matching TRBD1. The CDR3 sequence is 15 residues long. Germline CDR1 SGHRS, CDR2 YFSETQ. The V segment lost 0 bases and the J segment 3 bases; nucleotides outside the gene matches: 4.

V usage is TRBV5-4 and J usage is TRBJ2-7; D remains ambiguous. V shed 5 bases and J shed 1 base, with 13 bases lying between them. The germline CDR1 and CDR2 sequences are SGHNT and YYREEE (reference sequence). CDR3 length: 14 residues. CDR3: CASRPDTESYEQYF. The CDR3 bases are TGTGCCAGCAGACCTGACACGGAATCCTACGAGCAGTACTTC.

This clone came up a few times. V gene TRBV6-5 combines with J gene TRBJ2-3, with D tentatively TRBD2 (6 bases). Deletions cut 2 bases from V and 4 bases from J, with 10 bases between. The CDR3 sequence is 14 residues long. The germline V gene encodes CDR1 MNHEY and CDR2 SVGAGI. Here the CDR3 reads CASSYGGTPDTQYF. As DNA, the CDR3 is TGTGCCAGCAGTTACGGGGGGACCCCAGATACGCAGTATTTT.

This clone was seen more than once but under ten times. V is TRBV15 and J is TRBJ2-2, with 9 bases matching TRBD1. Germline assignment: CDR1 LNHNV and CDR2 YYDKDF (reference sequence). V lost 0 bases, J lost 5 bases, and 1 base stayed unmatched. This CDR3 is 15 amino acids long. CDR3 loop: CATSREGTGTGELFF. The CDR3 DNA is TGTGCCACCAGCAGAGAAGGGACAGGGACCGGGGAGCTGTTTTTT.

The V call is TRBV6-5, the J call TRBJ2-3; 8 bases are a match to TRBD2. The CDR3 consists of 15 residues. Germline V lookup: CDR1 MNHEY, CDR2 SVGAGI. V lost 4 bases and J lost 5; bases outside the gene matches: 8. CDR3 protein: CASSFIPGTRDTQYF. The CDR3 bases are TGTGCCAGCAGTTTCATCCCCGGGACTAGAGATACGCAGTATTTT.

The CDR3 region has the DNA TGTGCCAGCAGTTACGGGCTAGCGGGTTACGAGCAGTACTTC. Protein: CASSYGLAGYEQYF. The V call is TRBV6-5, the J call TRBJ2-7, with 8 bases matching TRBD2. Germline values: CDR1 MNHEY, CDR2 SVGAGI. The CDR3 has 14 amino acids. V was clipped by 2 bases and J by 4 bases; unmatched bases: 4.

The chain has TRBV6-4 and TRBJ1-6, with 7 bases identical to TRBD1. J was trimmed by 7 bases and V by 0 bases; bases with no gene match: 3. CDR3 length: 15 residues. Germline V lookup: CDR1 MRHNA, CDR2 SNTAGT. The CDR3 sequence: CASSDSGGDNSPLHF. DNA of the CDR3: TGTGCCAGCAGTGACTCAGGGGGCGACAATTCACCCCTCCACTTT.

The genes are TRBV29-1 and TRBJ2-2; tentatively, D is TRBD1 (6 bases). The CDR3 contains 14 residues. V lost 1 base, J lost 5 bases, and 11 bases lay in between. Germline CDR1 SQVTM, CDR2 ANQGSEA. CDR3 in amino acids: CSVEGRGGTGELFF. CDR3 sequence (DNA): TGCAGCGTTGAAGGCAGGGGTGGTACCGGGGAGCTGTTTTTT.

This CDR3 reads CASSLGQSTDTQYF. The CDR3 nucleotides read TGTGCCAGCAGCTTGGGACAGAGCACAGATACGCAGTATTTT. The rearrangement uses TRBV7-3 and TRBJ2-3; TRBD1 agrees at 7 bases. From germline, CDR1 is SGHTA and CDR2 FQGTGA. This CDR3 is 14 amino acids long. Losses at the gene ends were 3 bases for V and 0 bases for J; bases not matched to a gene: 0.

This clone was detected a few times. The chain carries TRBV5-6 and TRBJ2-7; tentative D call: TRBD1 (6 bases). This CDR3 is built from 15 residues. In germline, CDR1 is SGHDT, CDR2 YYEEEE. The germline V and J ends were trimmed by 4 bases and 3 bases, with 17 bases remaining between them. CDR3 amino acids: CASSRDISSHYEQYF. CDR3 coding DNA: TGTGCCAGCAGCCGGGACATTTCGTCCCACTACGAGCAGTACTTC.

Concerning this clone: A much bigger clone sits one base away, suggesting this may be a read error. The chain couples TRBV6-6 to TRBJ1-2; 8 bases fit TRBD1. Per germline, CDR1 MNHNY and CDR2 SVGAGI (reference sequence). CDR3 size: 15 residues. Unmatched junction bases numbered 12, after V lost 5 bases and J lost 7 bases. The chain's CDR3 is CASSTRTGLSGGYTF. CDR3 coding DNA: TGTGCCAGCAGTACCCGGACAGGGTTATCGGGTGGCTACACCTTC.

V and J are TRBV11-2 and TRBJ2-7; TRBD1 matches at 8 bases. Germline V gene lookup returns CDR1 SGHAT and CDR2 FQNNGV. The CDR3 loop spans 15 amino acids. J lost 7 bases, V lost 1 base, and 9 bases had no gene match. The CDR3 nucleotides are TGTGCCAGCAGCTTAGGGGTATTGGACAGGGAAGAGCAGTACTTC. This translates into CASSLGVLDREEQYF.

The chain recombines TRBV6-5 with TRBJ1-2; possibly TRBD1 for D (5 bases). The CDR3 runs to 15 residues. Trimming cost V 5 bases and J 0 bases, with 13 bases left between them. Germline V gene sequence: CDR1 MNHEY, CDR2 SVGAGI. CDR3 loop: CASSRGTVSNYGYTF. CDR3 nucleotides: TGTGCCAGCAGTCGGGGGACTGTTTCTAACTATGGCTACACCTTC.

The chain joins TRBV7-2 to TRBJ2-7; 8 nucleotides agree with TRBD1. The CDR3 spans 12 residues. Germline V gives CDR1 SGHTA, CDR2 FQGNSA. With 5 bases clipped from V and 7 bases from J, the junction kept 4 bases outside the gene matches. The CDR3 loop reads CASSRYRGEQYF. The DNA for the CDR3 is TGTGCCAGCAGCAGGTACAGGGGGGAGCAGTACTTC.

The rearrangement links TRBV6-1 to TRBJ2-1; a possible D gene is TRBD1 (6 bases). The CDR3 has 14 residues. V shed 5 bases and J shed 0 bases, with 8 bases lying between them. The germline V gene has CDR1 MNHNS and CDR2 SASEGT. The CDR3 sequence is CASSRTASYNEQFF. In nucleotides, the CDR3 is TGTGCCAGCAGTAGGACAGCCTCCTACAATGAGCAGTTCTTC.